This TCR beta chain was sequenced for a study of blood T cell repertoires in COVID-19. Method: immunoSEQ multiplex PCR; TCRdb's copy keeps in-frame clones and lacks some. The sample consists of just over 300,000 clones, roughly 89% of them appearing once. The CDR3 has 14 residues. The germline CDR1 and CDR2 sequences are SEHNR and FQNEAQ (reference sequence). V shed 5 bases and J shed 0 bases, with 8 bases lying between them. The sample taken for sequencing was peripheral blood. The rearrangement joins TRBV7-9 to TRBJ1-3; D is ambiguous. The source of this sequence is a woman aged 25 to 39 with COVID-19, enrolled during active disease. CDR3 protein: CASSLKSSGNTIYF. The CDR3 DNA sequence: TGTGCCAGCAGCCTTAAGAGCTCTGGAAACACCATATATTTT.